This T cell receptor (beta chain) was retrieved from a study of blood T cells in healthy people across ages. As concerns this clonotype: Antigen unknown. A junction boundary mismatches the germline segment, possibly from a read error.

Then a second PCR, running about 6 to 12 cycles, was carried out with a sample-barcoded 5' primer and a J-beta primer mix. TCRdb recomputed calls from the 5' RACE reads with MiXCR, one row per CDR3 protein. The repertoire holds over 950,000 distinct CDR3 sequences, with around two fifths as singletons. Points from the study as a whole: Long-lived donors exceeded aged donors in naive CD4+ cells and diversity.

This CDR3 comprises 15 residues. CDR1 SEHNR and CDR2 FQNEAQ come from the germline V gene (reference sequence). The genes are TRBV7-9 and TRBJ2-3; 8 bases match TRBD2. The sequence derives from a man aged 18 to 30 in good health. Sequenced input: blood. CDR3 region: CASSFRRGGTDTRYF. The CDR3 DNA sequence: TGTGCCAGCAGCTTCCGACGGGGGGGCACAGATACGCGGTATTTT.